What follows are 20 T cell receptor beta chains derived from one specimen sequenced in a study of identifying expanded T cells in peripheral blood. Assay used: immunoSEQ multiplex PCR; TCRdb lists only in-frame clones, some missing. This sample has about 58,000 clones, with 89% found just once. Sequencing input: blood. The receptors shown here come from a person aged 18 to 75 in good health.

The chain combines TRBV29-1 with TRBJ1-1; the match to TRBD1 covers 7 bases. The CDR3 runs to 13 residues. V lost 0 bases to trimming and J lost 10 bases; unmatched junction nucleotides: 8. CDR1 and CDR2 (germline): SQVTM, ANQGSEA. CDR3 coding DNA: TGCAGCGTTGAAGAACTAGCCAGGGGGGGAGCTTTCTTT. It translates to CSVEELARGGAFF.

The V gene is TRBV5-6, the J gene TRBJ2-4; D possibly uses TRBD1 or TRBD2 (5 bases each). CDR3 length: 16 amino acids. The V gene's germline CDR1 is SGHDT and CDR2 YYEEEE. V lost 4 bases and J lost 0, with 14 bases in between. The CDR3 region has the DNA TGTGCCAGCAGCCGACAGCTACGGGAAGCCAAAAACATTCAGTACTTC. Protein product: CASSRQLREAKNIQYF.

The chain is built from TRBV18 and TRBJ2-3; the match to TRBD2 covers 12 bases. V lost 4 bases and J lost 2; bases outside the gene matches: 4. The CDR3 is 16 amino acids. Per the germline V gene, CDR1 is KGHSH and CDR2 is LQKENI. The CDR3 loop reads CASSLRTSGDTDTQYF. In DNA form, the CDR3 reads TGTGCCAGCTCACTTCGGACTAGCGGGGACACAGATACGCAGTATTTT.

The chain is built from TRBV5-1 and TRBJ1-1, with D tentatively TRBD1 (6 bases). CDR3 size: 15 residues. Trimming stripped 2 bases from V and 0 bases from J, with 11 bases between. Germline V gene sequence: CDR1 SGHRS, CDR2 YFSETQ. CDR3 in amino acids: CASSLGRGMNTEAFF. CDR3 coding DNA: TGCGCCAGCAGCTTAGGCAGGGGAATGAACACTGAAGCTTTCTTT.

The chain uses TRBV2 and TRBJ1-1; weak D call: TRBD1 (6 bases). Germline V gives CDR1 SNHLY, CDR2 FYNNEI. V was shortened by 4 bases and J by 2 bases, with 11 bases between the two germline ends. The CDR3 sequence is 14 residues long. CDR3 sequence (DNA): TGTGCCAGCAGTGTCGGGGGCTCAAACACTGAAGCTTTCTTT. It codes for CASSVGGSNTEAFF.

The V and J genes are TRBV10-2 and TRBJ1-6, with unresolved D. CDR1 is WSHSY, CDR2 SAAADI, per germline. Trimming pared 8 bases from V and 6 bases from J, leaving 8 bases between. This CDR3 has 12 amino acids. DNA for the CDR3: TGCGCCAGCCACCGGGGTAATTCACCCCTCCACTTT. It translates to CASHRGNSPLHF.

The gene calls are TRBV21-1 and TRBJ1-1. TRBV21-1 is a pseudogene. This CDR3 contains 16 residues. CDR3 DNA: TGTGCCAGCAGCAAATGGGGCGTGGGGGAGAACACTGAAGCTTTCTTT. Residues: CASSKWGVGENTEAFF.

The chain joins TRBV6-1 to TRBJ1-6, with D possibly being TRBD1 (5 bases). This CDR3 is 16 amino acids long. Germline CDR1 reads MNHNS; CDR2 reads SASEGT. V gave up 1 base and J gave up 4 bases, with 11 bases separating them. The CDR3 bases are TGTGCCAGCAGTGAAGGGGACCGGCGGTATAATTCACCCCTCCACTTT. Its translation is CASSEGDRRYNSPLHF.

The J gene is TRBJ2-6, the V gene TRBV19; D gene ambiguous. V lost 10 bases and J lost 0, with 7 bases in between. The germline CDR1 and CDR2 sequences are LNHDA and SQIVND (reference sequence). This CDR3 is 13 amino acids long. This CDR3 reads CATTSSGANVLTF. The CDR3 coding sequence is TGTGCCACCACCAGCTCTGGGGCCAACGTCCTGACTTTC.

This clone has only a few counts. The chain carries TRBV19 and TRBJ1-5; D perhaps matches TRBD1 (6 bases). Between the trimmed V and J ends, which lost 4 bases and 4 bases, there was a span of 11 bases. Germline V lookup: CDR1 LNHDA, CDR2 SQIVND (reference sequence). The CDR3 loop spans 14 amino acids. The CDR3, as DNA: TGTGCCAGTAGTAGTGGGGGCCTTAATCAGCCCCAGCATTTT. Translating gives CASSSGGLNQPQHF.

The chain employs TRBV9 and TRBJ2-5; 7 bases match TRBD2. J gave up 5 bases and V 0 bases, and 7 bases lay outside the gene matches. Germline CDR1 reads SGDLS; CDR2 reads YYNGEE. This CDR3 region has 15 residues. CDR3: CASSVEDERDETQYF. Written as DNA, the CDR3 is TGTGCCAGCAGCGTAGAGGATGAGCGGGACGAGACCCAGTACTTC.

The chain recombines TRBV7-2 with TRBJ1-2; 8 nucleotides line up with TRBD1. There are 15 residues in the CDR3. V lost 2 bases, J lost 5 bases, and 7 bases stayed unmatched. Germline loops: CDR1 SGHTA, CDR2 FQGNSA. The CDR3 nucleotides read TGTGCCAGCAGCTTAATACAGGGGGGGCGGTATGGCTACACCTTC. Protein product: CASSLIQGGRYGYTF.

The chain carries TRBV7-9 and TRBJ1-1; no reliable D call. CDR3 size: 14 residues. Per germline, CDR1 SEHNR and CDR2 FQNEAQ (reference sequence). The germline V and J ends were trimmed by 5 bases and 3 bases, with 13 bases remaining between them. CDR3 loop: CASSDGDADTEAFF. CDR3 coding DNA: TGTGCCAGCAGCGATGGGGATGCGGACACTGAAGCTTTCTTT.

CDR3 region: CASSPTSRGLHQPQHF. DNA for the CDR3: TGTGCCAGCAGCCCCACCTCCCGAGGGCTCCACCAGCCCCAGCATTTT. The J gene is TRBJ1-5, the V gene TRBV19, with D unresolved. CDR3 length: 16 amino acids. Trimming took off 9 bases at V and 7 bases at J, with 25 bases between the two ends. The germline CDR1 and CDR2 sequences are LNHDA and SQIVND (reference sequence).

The CDR3 is CASSLQRDTEAFF. CDR3 coding DNA: TGTGCCAGCAGCCTACAGAGGGACACTGAAGCTTTCTTT. J is TRBJ1-1 and V is TRBV14; D unresolved. V lost 4 bases to trimming and J lost 3 bases, with 9 bases between them. The CDR3 runs 13 residues. Germline CDR1 SGHDN, CDR2 FVKESK.

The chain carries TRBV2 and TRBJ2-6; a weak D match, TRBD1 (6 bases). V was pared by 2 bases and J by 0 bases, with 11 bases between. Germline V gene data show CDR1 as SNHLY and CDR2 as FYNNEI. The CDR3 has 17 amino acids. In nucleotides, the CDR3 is TGTGCCAGCAGTGAACAGGGGATTTACTCTGGGGCCAACGTCCTGACTTTC. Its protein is CASSEQGIYSGANVLTF.

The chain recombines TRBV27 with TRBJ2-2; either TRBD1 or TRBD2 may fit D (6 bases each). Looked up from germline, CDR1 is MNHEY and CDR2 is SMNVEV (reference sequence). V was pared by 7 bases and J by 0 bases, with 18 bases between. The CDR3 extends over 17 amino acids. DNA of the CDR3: TGTGCCAGCAAGGGGGATCGGCTAGCGCCGAACACCGGGGAGCTGTTTTTT. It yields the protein CASKGDRLAPNTGELFF.

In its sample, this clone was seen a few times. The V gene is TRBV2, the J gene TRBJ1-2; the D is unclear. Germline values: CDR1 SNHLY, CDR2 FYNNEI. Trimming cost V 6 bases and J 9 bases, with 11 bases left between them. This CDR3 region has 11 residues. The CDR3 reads CASSPYVSYTF. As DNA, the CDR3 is TGTGCCAGCAGCCCCTACGTGAGCTACACCTTC.

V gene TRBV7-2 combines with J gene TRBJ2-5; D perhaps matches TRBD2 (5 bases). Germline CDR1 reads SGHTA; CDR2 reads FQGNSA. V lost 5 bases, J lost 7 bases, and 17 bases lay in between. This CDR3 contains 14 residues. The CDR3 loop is CASSPGIGKGTQYF. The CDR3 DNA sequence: TGTGCCAGCAGCCCCGGGATCGGAAAGGGGACCCAGTACTTC. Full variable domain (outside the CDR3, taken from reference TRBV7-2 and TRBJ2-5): GAGVSQSPSNKVTEKGKDVELRCDPISGHTALYWYRQSLGQGLEFLIYFQGNSAPDKSGLPSDRFSAERTGGSVSTLTIQRTQQEDSAVYLCASSPGIGKGTQYFGPGTRLLVL.

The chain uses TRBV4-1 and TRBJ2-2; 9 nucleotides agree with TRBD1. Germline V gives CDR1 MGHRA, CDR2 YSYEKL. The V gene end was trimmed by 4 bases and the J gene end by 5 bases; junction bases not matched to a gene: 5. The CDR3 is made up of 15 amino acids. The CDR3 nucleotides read TGCGCCAGCAGCCTCACAGGGGGCGAGACCGGGGAGCTGTTTTTT. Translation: CASSLTGGETGELFF.